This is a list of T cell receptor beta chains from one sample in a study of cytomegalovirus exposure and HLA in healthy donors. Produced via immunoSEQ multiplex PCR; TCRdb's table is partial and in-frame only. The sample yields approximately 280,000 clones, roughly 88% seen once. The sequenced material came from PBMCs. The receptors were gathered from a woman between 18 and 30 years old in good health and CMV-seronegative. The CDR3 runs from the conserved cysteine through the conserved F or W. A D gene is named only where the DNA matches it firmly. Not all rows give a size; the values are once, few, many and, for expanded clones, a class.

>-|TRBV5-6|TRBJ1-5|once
CASSPTGGSNQPQHF
TGTGCCAGCAGCCCCACGGGGGGGAGCAATCAGCCCCAGCATTTT
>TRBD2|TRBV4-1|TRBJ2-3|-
CASSQDPSGTVTDTQYF
TGCGCCAGCAGCCAAGACCCTAGCGGGACCGTTACAGATACGCAGTATTTT
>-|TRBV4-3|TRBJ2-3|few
CASSQVFPGVDTQYF
TGCGCCAGCAGCCAAGTGTTTCCGGGTGTAGATACGCAGTATTTT
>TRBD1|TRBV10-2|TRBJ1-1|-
CASSTGGRTEAFF
TGCGCCAGCAGTACAGGGGGTAGAACTGAAGCTTTCTTT
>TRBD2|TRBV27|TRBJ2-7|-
CASSYRGGMDEQYF
TGTGCCAGCAGTTACCGGGGGGGGATGGACGAGCAGTACTTC
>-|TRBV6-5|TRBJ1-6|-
CASKEDLTYNSPLHF
TGTGCCAGCAAGGAGGATTTGACCTATAATTCACCCCTCCACTTT
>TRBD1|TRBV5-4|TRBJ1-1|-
CASSRQGGAEAFF
TGTGCCAGCAGCCGACAGGGGGGCGCTGAAGCTTTCTTT
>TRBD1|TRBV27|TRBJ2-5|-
CASSRGDRGLQETQYF
TGTGCCAGCAGTCGGGGGGACAGGGGGCTCCAAGAGACCCAGTACTTC
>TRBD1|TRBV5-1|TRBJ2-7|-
CASSSGQGHYEQYF
TGCGCCAGCAGCTCGGGACAGGGACACTACGAGCAGTACTTC
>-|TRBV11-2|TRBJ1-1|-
CASSLGGSMNTEAFF
TGTGCCAGCAGCTTAGGAGGGAGCATGAACACTGAAGCTTTCTTT
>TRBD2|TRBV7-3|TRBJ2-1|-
CASSQRTETSGRAPLYNEQFF
TGTGCCAGCAGCCAAAGAACAGAAACAAGCGGGAGGGCCCCCCTCTACAATGAGCAGTTCTTC
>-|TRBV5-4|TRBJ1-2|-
CASSYQGGDRGGYTF
TGTGCCAGCAGCTACCAGGGAGGTGATCGTGGAGGCTACACCTTC
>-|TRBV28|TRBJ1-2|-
CGQGFRRCRGYTF
TGTGGCCAAGGTTTTAGGAGGTGCCGGGGCTACACCTTC
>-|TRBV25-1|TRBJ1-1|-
CASRRVSTTEAFF
TGTGCCAGCAGGAGGGTCTCCACCACTGAAGCTTTCTTT
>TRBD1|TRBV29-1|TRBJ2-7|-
CSVVVGQAGYEQYF
TGCAGCGTTGTTGTGGGACAGGCGGGATACGAGCAGTACTTC
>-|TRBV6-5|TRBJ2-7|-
CASSAKYEQYF
TGTGCCAGCAGTGCTAAATACGAGCAGTACTTC
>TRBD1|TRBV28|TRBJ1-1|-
CASSKTGPNEAFF
TGTGCCAGCAGTAAGACAGGGCCGAATGAAGCTTTCTTT
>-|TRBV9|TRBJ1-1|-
CASSDDTSNTEAFF
TGTGCCAGCAGCGACGACACCTCGAACACTGAAGCTTTCTTT
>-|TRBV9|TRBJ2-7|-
CASSRDSYEQYF
TGTGCCAGCAGCCGAGACAGTTACGAGCAGTACTTC
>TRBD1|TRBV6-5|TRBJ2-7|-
CASSYSRGLSYEQYF
TGTGCCAGCAGTTACTCAAGGGGGCTCTCCTACGAGCAGTACTTC
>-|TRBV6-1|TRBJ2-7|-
CASSPTGPYEQYF
TGTGCCAGCAGTCCGACTGGCCCATACGAGCAGTACTTC
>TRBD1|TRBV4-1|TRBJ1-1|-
CASSQEGTEKNTEAFF
TGCGCCAGCAGCCAAGAAGGGACAGAAAAGAACACTGAAGCTTTCTTT
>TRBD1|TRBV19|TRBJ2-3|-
CASSIAGGSGDTQYF
TGTGCCAGTAGTATCGCAGGGGGCAGTGGGGATACGCAGTATTTT
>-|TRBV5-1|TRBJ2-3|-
CASRPGVLGDTQYF
TGCGCCAGCAGACCGGGGGTTTTAGGAGATACGCAGTATTTT
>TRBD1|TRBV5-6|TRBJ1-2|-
CASSADRVYGYTF
TGTGCCAGCAGCGCGGACAGGGTCTATGGCTACACCTTC
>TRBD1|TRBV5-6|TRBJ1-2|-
CASSLGRTGDYGYTF
TGTGCCAGCAGCTTGGGACGGACAGGGGACTATGGCTACACCTTC
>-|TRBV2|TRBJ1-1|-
CASRSVGGGTEAFF
TGTGCCAGCAGGTCCGTGGGAGGGGGCACTGAAGCTTTCTTT
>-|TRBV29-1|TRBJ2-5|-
CSVGSTILETQYF
TGCAGCGTTGGGAGCACCATACTTGAGACCCAGTACTTC
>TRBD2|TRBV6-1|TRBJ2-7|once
CASSEMGGSGNEQYF
TGTGCCAGCAGTGAAATGGGCGGGAGTGGCAACGAGCAGTACTTC
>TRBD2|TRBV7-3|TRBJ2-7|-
CASIKRDIRAGTSGRETREQYF
TGTGCCAGCATCAAACGGGACATCCGGGCCGGGACTAGCGGGAGAGAAACTCGGGAGCAGTACTTC
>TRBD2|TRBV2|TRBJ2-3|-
CASSEGTSGTWADTQYF
TGTGCCAGCAGTGAAGGGACTAGCGGGACGTGGGCAGATACGCAGTATTTT
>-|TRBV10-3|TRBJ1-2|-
CAISESIAGGYGYTF
TGTGCCATCAGTGAGTCGATTGCCGGCGGGTATGGCTACACCTTC
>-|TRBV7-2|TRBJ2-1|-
CASSLTPDGPNEQFF
TGTGCCAGCAGCTTAACCCCGGATGGGCCGAATGAGCAGTTCTTC
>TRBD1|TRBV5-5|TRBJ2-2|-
CASSLEDRANTGELFF
TGTGCCAGCAGCTTGGAGGACAGGGCGAACACCGGGGAGCTGTTTTTT
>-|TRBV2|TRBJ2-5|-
CASSVGVRETQYF
TGTGCCAGCAGTGTTGGTGTCCGGGAGACCCAGTACTTC
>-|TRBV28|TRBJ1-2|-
CATASGSYTF
TGTGCCACCGCGAGCGGAAGCTACACCTTC
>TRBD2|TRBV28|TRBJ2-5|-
CASSLGLAGEETQYF
TGTGCCAGCAGTTTAGGGCTAGCGGGAGAGGAGACCCAGTACTTC
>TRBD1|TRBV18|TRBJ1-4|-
CASSPRTGGDEKLFF
TGTGCCAGCTCACCACGGACAGGGGGCGATGAAAAACTGTTTTTT
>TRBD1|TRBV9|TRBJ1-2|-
CASSADRGDGYTF
TGTGCCAGCAGCGCCGACAGGGGGGATGGCTACACCTTC
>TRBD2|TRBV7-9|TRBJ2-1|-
CASSQHLAGGGNEQFF
TGTGCCAGCAGCCAACATCTAGCGGGAGGGGGTAATGAGCAGTTCTTC
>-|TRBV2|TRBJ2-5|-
CASWSRAQETQYF
TGTGCCAGCTGGTCGAGGGCCCAAGAGACCCAGTACTTC
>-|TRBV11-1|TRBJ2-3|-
CASSPQTEAGLGTDTQYF
TGTGCCAGCAGCCCCCAAACCGAAGCAGGGCTTGGCACAGATACGCAGTATTTT